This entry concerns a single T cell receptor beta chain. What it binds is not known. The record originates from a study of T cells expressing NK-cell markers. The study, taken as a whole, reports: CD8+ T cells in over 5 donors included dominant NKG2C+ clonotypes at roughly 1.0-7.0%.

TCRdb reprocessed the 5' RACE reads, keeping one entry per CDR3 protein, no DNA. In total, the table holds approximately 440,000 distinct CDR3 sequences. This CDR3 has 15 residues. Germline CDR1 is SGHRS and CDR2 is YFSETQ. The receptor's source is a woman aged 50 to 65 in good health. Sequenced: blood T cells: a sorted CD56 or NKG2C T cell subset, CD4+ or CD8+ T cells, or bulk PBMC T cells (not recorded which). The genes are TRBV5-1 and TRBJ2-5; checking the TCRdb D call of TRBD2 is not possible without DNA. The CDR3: CASSLAGDWKETQYF. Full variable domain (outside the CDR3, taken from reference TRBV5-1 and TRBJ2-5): KAGVTQTPRYLIKTRGQQVTLSCSPISGHRSVSWYQQTPGQGLQFLFEYFSETQRNKGNFPGRFSGRQFSNSRSEMNVSTLELGDSALYLCASSLAGDWKETQYFGPGTRLLVL.